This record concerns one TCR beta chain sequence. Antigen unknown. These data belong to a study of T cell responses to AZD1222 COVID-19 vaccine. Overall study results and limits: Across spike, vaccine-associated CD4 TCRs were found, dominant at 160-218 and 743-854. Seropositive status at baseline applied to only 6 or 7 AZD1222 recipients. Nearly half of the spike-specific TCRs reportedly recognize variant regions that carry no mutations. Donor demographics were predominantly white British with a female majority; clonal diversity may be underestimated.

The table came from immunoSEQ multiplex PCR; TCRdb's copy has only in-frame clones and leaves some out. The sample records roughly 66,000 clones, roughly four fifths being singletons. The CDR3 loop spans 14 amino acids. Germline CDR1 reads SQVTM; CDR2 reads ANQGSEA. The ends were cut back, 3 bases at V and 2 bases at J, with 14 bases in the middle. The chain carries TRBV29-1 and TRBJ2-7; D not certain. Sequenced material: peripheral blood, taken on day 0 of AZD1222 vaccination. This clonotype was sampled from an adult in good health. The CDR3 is CSVEFLQAPYEQYF. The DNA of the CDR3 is TGCAGCGTTGAGTTTCTGCAGGCCCCCTACGAGCAGTACTTC.